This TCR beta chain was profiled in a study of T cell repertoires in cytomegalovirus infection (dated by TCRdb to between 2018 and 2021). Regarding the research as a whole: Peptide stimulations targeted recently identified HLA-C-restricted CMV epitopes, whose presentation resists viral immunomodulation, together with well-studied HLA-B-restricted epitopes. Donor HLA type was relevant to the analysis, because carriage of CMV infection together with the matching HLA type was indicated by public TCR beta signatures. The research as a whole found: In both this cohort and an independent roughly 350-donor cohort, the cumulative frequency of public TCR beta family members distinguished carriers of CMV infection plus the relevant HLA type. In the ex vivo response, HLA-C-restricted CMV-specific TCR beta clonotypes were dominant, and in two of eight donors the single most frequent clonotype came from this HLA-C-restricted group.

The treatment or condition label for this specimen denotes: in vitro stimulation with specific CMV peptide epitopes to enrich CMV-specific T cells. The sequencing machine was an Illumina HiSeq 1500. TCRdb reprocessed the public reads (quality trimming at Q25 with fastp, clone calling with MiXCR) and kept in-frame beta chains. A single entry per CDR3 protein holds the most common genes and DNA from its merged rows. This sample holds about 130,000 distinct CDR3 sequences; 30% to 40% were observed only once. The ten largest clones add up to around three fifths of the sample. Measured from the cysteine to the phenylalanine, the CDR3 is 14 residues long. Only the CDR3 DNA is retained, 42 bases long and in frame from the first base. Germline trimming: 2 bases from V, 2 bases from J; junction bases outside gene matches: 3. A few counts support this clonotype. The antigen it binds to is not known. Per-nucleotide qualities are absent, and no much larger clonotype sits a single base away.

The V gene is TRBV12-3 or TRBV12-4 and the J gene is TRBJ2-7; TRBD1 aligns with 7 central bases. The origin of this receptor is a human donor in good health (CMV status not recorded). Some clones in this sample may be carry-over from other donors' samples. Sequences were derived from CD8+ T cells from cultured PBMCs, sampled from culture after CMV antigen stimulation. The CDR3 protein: CASSLSTGTYEQYF. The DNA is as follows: TGTGCCAGCAGTTTATCGACAGGGACCTACGAGCAGTACTTC.